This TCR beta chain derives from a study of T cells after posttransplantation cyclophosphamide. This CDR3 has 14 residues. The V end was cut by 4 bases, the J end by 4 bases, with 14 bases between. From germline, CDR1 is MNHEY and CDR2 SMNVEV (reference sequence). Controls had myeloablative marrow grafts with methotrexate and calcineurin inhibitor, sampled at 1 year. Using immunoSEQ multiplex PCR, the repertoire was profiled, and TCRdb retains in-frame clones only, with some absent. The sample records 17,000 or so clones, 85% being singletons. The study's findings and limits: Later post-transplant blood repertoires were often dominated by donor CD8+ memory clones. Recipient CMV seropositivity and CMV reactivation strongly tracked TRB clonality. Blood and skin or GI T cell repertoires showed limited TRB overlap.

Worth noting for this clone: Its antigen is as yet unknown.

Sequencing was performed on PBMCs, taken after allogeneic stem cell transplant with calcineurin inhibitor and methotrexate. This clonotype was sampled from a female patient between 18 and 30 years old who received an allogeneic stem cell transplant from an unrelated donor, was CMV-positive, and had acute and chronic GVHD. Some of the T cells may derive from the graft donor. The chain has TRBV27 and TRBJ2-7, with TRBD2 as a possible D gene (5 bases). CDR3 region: CASSWAGPGYEQYF. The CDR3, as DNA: TGTGCCAGCAGTTGGGCCGGCCCGGGGTACGAGCAGTACTTC.